Below, one TCR beta chain is given with its context. The data originate from a study of identical twins. MiXCR, applied by TCRdb to the 5' RACE reads, yields one record per CDR3 protein. There are a few hundred thousand distinct CDR3 sequences in the sample; less than 20% occur only once, and around 10% lies in the top ten. Trimming removed 5 bases from V and 8 bases from J, with 18 bases in between. The CDR3 covers 15 residues. Per the germline V gene, CDR1 is PRHDT and CDR2 is FYEKMQ (reference sequence). The clonotype comes from a middle-aged man in good health. Sequencing was performed on naive T cells sorted from blood. The V and J genes are TRBV13 and TRBJ1-4; perhaps TRBD1 as D (6 bases). CDR3 DNA sequence: TGTGCCAGCAGCAGATATACAGGGAATAAGGAAAAACTGTTTTTT. Residues: CASSRYTGNKEKLFF.